Below are 19 T cell receptor beta chains sequenced from a single sample in a study of T-cell reconstitution after alpha-beta-depleted transplantation in children. Unique molecular identifiers featured in how the TCRbeta library was prepared. TCRdb processed the PCR reads anew with MiXCR; each CDR3 protein has one entry. The repertoire holds under 350,000 distinct CDR3 sequences, with over 8% as singletons. The input for sequencing was PBMCs from the stem cell graft donor, taken from the stem cell graft. The receptors stem from a human donor who donated a stem cell graft to a child with SCID.

This clonotype turned up a few times. The chain has TRBV7-6 and TRBJ2-2; the D gene is possibly TRBD1 (6 bases). From germline, CDR1 is SGHVS and CDR2 FNYEAQ. The CDR3 runs to 13 residues. Trimming took 5 bases from V and 4 from J, leaving 8 bases between them. For the CDR3, the DNA is TGTGCCAGCAGCGGACAGATCACCGGGGAGCTGTTTTTT. Translation: CASSGQITGELFF.

The chain uses TRBV20-1 and TRBJ2-7; 7 bases map to TRBD1. The germline CDR1 and CDR2 sequences are DFQATT and SNEGSKA (reference sequence). This CDR3 is built from 16 residues. The trim removed 3 bases at V and 6 bases at J, leaving 17 bases unmatched. CDR3 coding DNA: TGCAGTGCTAGTATATTACCGGGACAGCTTCTACCCGAGCAGTACTTC. It yields the protein CSASILPGQLLPEQYF.

This clonotype turned up a few times. This chain uses TRBV25-1 with TRBJ1-2; weak D call: TRBD1 (5 bases). The length of the CDR3 is 14 residues. Trimming stripped 7 bases from V and 8 bases from J, with 20 bases between. CDR1 MGHDK and CDR2 SYGVNS come from the germline V gene. CDR3 nucleotide sequence: TGTGCCAGCACCTCATTAGGGGAAGGAGGAGGCTACACCTTC. Its protein is CASTSLGEGGGYTF.

This clonotype was picked up a small number of times. This chain links TRBV20-1 with TRBJ2-1; 7 bases line up with TRBD2. Germline loops: CDR1 DFQATT, CDR2 SNEGSKA (reference sequence). The CDR3 has 14 amino acids. V trimming: 5 bases; J trimming: 6 bases; junction bases outside the gene matches: 10. CDR3: CSASGGGLRNEQFF. The CDR3 region has the DNA TGCAGTGCTTCTGGGGGGGGGTTGCGCAATGAGCAGTTCTTC.

This clonotype was detected ten times or more. The chain has TRBV20-1 and TRBJ2-3; no firm D call. The CDR3 spans 13 residues. Trimming took 0 bases from V and 1 from J, leaving 5 bases between them. Germline V gives CDR1 DFQATT, CDR2 SNEGSKA (reference sequence). CDR3 sequence (DNA): TGCAGTGCTAGAGATATGGGCACAGATACGCAGTATTTT. This translates into CSARDMGTDTQYF.

The CDR3: CASSPDAPEGQFF. DNA for the CDR3: TGCGCCAGCAGCCCGGATGCCCCTGAAGGGCAGTTCTTC. V gene TRBV5-1 combines with J gene TRBJ2-1, with D unresolved. The germline V and J ends were trimmed by 4 bases and 12 bases, with 17 bases remaining between them. The CDR3 has 13 residues. Germline loops: CDR1 SGHRS, CDR2 YFSETQ.

The CDR3: CASSFGAYYEQYF. CDR3 DNA sequence: TGTGCCAGCAGCTTCGGAGCGTACTACGAGCAGTACTTC. The chain joins TRBV5-5 to TRBJ2-7; D not certain. Trimming pared 2 bases from V and 3 bases from J, leaving 9 bases between. Germline-derived CDR1 and CDR2 are SGHKS and YYEKEE (reference sequence). This CDR3 is 13 amino acids long.

The rearrangement uses TRBV24-1 and TRBJ1-1, with TRBD1 matching over 9 bases. Germline lookup yields CDR1 KGHDR and CDR2 SFDVKD. The J segment lost 8 bases and the V segment lost 4 bases, leaving 1 base of the junction unmatched. The CDR3 consists of 12 residues. The CDR3 spells CATSEGTGEAFF. CDR3 sequence (DNA): TGTGCCACCAGTGAGGGGACAGGGGAAGCTTTCTTT.

This clonotype has a count of ten or more. The chain couples TRBV7-3 to TRBJ2-3; D not resolved. Germline-derived CDR1 and CDR2 are SGHTA and FQGTGA. The germline V and J ends were trimmed by 5 bases and 6 bases, with 12 bases remaining between them. The length of the CDR3 is 13 residues. In nucleotides, the CDR3 is TGTGCCAGCAGCCGCCGCGAAGCGGATACGCAGTATTTT. It yields the protein CASSRREADTQYF. Together with reference TRBV7-3 and TRBJ2-3, the CDR3 gives the full variable domain: GAGVSQTPSNKVTEKGKYVELRCDPISGHTALYWYRQSLGQGPEFLIYFQGTGAADDSGLPNDRFFAVRPEGSVSTLKIQRTERGDSAVYLCASSRREADTQYFGPGTRLTVL.

This clonotype was seen more than once but under ten times. The chain couples TRBV7-9 to TRBJ2-5; D ambiguous. V was pared by 5 bases and J by 5 bases, with 12 bases between. The CDR3 loop spans 13 amino acids. Germline CDR1 SEHNR, CDR2 FQNEAQ (reference sequence). The CDR3 protein is CASSRTDSETQYF. The DNA of the CDR3 is TGTGCCAGCAGCCGGACGGATTCGGAGACCCAGTACTTC.

V usage is TRBV5-1 and J usage is TRBJ2-7; possible D gene TRBD1, 5 bases. This CDR3 is 16 amino acids long. In germline, CDR1 is SGHRS, CDR2 YFSETQ. Trimming pared 1 base from V and 7 bases from J, leaving 21 bases between. In DNA form, the CDR3 reads TGCGCCAGCAGCTTGAATGGTCAGGGTACCGCTTGGGAGCAGTACTTC. It encodes CASSLNGQGTAWEQYF.

This clonotype was seen just once. This chain links TRBV12-3 or TRBV12-4 with TRBJ1-2, with D unclear. V was shortened by 2 bases and J by 3 bases, with 10 bases between the two germline ends. The CDR3 runs to 14 residues. The CDR3 DNA reads as TGTGCCAGCAGTTTATCTTCCGTTGACTATGGCTACACCTTC. This gives the protein CASSLSSVDYGYTF.

At least ten counts were recorded for this clonotype. A single base separates this from a much larger clone, so it may be a read error. The chain recombines TRBV12-3 or TRBV12-4 with TRBJ1-1, with D uncertain. Deletions cut 5 bases from V and 1 base from J, with 8 bases between. The CDR3 covers 13 residues. CDR3 DNA: TGTGCCAGCAGTCCCCGACAGAACACTGAAGCTTTCTTT. Translation: CASSPRQNTEAFF.

The rearrangement links TRBV5-6 to TRBJ2-6, with a possible D match to TRBD1 (6 bases). Germline V gene sequence: CDR1 SGHDT, CDR2 YYEEEE. The germline V and J ends were trimmed by 8 bases and 2 bases, with 14 bases remaining between them. CDR3 length equals 15 residues. CDR3 amino acids: CARGPGAAGANVLTF. As DNA, the CDR3 is TGTGCCAGGGGCCCAGGGGCAGCTGGGGCCAACGTCCTGACTTTC.

This clonotype was counted at least ten times. The chain couples TRBV6-2 or TRBV6-3 to TRBJ2-7, with D possibly matching TRBD2 (6 bases). V was shortened by 6 bases and J by 4 bases, with 16 bases between the two germline ends. This CDR3 spans 14 amino acids. Germline V gene lookup returns CDR1 MNHEY and CDR2 SVGEGT. DNA of the CDR3: TGTGCCAGCAGCCGACTAGGAGACATGTACGAGCAGTACTTC. Translating it yields CASSRLGDMYEQYF.

At least ten counts were recorded for this clonotype. The chain has TRBV20-1 and TRBJ1-5; maybe TRBD1 (5 bases). The CDR3 consists of 15 residues. CDR1 DFQATT and CDR2 SNEGSKA come from the germline V gene (reference sequence). V dropped 3 bases and J dropped 2 bases, with 14 bases sitting between them. In DNA, the CDR3 is TGCAGTGCTAGTCGGGGGGGGGAGGGCAATCAGCCCCAGCATTTT. It encodes CSASRGGEGNQPQHF.

This clonotype occurred a few times. V and J are TRBV5-5 and TRBJ1-2; D may be TRBD1 (6 bases). Germline CDR1 SGHKS, CDR2 YYEKEE (reference sequence). The CDR3 has 14 amino acids. Trimming cost V 4 bases and J 6 bases, with 16 bases left between them. Here the CDR3 reads CASSTGTTLNGYTF. The CDR3 DNA reads as TGTGCCAGCAGCACAGGGACAACTCTCAATGGCTACACCTTC.

This clonotype was seen ten or more times. This chain links TRBV10-2 with TRBJ2-2; D possibly corresponds to TRBD2 (6 bases). V lost 6 bases and J 6 bases, leaving 11 bases between the germline ends. The germline V gene has CDR1 WSHSY and CDR2 SAAADI. The CDR3 spans 13 residues. The CDR3 region is CASRRDVAGELFF. CDR3 bases: TGCGCCAGCAGGCGGGATGTCGCCGGGGAGCTGTTTTTT.

The genes are TRBV10-2 and TRBJ2-2; D perhaps matches TRBD1 (5 bases). Germline V gives CDR1 WSHSY, CDR2 SAAADI. The V end lost 4 bases, the J end lost 5 bases, and 14 bases lay between the germline ends. The CDR3 runs 15 residues. Here the CDR3 DNA reads TGCGCCAGCAGTGTAAAGGGGCGCGGTACCGGGGAGCTGTTTTTT. This codes for CASSVKGRGTGELFF.